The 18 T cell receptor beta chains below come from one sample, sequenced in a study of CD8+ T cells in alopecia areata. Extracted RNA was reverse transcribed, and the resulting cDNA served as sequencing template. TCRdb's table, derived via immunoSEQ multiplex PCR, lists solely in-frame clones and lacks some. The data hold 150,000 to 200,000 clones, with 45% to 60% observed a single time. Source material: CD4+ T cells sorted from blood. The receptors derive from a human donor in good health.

The CDR3 DNA follows: TGTGCCAGCAGCCCTCTTGGGAGCTCCGGGGGAAAACTGTTTTTT. It is translated as CASSPLGSSGGKLFF. The chain recombines TRBV7-9 with TRBJ1-4; a possible D gene is TRBD1 (5 bases). Trimming took off 5 bases at V and 10 bases at J, with 20 bases between the two ends. The CDR3 consists of 15 residues. The germline CDR1 and CDR2 sequences are SEHNR and FQNEAQ (reference sequence).

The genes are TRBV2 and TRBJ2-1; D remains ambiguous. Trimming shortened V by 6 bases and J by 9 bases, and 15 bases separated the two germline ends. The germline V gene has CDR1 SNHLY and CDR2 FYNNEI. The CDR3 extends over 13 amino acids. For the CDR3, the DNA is TGTGCCAGCAGGATAGACTCCGGTCGTGAGCAGTTCTTC. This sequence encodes CASRIDSGREQFF. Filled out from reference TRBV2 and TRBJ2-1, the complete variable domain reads EPEVTQTPSHQVTQMGQEVILRCVPISNHLYFYWYRQILGQKVEFLVSFYNNEISEKSEIFDDQFSVERPDGSNFTLKIRSTKLEDSAMYFCASRIDSGREQFFGPGTRLTVL.

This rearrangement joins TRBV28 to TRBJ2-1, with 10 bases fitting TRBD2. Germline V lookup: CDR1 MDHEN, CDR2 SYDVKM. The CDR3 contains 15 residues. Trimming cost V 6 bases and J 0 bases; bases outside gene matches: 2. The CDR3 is CASSVAGGSYNEQFF. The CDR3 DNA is TGTGCCAGCAGCGTAGCGGGAGGCTCCTACAATGAGCAGTTCTTC.

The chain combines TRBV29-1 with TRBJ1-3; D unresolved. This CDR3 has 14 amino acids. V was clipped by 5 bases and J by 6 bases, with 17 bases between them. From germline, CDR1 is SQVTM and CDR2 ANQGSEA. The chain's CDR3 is CSVITAKNQNTIYF. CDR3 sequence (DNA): TGCAGCGTTATAACAGCCAAAAATCAAAACACCATATATTTT.

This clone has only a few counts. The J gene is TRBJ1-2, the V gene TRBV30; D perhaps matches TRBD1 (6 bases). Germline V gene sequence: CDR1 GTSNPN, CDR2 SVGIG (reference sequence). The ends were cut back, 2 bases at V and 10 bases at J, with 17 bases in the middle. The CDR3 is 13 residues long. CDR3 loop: CAWSLPGDWDYTF. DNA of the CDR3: TGTGCCTGGAGTCTTCCAGGGGACTGGGACTACACCTTC.

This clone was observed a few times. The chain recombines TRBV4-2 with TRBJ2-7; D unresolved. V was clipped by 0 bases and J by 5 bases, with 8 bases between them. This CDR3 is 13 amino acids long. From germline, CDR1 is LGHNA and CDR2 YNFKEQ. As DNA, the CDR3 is TGTGCCAGCAGCCAAGATCTAAGCGACGAGCAGTACTTC. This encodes CASSQDLSDEQYF.

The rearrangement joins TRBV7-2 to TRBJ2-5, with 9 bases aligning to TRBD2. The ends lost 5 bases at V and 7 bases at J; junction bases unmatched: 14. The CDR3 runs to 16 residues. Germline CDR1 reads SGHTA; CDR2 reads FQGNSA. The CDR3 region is CASSRPLLAGRGTQYF. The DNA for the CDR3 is TGTGCCAGCAGCCGACCGCTGCTAGCGGGAAGGGGGACCCAGTACTTC.

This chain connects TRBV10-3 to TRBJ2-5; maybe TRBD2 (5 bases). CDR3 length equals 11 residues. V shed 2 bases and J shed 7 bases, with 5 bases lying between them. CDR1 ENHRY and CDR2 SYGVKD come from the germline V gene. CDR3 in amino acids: CAISEGGTQYF. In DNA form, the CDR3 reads TGTGCCATCAGTGAGGGAGGGACCCAGTACTTC.

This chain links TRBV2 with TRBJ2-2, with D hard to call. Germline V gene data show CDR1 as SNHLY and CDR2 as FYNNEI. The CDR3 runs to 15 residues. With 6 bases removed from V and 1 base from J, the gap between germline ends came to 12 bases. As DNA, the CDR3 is TGTGCCAGCAGCCCTCGAACAGTGAACACCGGGGAGCTGTTTTTT. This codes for CASSPRTVNTGELFF.

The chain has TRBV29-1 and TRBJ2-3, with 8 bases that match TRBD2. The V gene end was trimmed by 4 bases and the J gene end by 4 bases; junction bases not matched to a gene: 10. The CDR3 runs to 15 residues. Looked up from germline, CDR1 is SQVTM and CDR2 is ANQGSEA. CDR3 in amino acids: CSVGTISGSADTQYF. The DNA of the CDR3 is TGCAGCGTTGGGACGATCAGCGGGAGTGCAGATACGCAGTATTTT.

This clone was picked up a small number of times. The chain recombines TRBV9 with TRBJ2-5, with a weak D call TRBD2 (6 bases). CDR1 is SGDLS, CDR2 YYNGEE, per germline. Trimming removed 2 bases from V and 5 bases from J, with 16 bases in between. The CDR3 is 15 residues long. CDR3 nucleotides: TGTGCCAGCAGCGTCGCCCGGGGGAAGGGGGAGACCCAGTACTTC. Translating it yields CASSVARGKGETQYF.

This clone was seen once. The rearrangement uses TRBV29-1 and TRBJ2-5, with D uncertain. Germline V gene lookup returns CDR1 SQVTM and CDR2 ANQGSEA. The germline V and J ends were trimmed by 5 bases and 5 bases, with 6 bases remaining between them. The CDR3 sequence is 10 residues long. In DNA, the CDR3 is TGCAGCGTTAGGAAGGAGACCCAGTACTTC. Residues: CSVRKETQYF. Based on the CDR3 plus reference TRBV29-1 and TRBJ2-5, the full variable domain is SAVISQKPSRDICQRGTSLTIQCQVDSQVTMMFWYRQQPGQSLTLIATANQGSEATYESGFVIDKFPISRPNLTFSTLTVSNMSPEDSSIYLCSVRKETQYFGPGTRLLVL.

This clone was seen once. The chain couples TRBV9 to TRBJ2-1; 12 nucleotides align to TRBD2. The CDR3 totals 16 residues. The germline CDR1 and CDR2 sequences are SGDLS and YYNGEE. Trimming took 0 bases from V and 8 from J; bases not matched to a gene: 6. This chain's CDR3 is CASSVGLAGVSDEQFF. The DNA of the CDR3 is TGTGCCAGCAGCGTAGGACTAGCGGGAGTGTCTGATGAGCAGTTCTTC. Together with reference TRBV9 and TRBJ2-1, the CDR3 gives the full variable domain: DSGVTQTPKHLITATGQRVTLRCSPRSGDLSVYWYQQSLDQGLQFLIQYYNGEERAKGNILERFSAQQFPDLHSELNLSSLELGDSALYFCASSVGLAGVSDEQFFGPGTRLTVL.

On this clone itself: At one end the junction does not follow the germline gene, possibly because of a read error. The CDR3 region is CIPGSSDF. The CDR3 coding sequence is TGCATCCCCGGGTCCTCCGATTTT. This rearrangement joins TRBV20-1 to TRBJ1-3; no reliable D call. CDR3 length: 8 amino acids. The germline CDR1 and CDR2 sequences are DFQATT and SNEGSKA (reference sequence).

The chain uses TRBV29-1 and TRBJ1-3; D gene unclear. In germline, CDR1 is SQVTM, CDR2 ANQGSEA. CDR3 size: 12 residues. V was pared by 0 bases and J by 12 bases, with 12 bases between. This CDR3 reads CSVEDAGYVIYF. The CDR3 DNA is TGCAGCGTTGAAGATGCTGGGTACGTCATATATTTT.

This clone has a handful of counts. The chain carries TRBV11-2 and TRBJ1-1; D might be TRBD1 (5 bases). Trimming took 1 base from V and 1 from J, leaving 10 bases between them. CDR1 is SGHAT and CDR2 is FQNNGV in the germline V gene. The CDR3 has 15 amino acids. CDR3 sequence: CASSLAKRGNTEAFF. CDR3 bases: TGTGCCAGCAGCTTAGCGAAGAGGGGGAACACTGAAGCTTTCTTT. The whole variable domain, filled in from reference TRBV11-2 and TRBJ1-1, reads EAGVAQSPRYKIIEKRQSVAFWCNPISGHATLYWYQQILGQGPKLLIQFQNNGVVDDSQLPKDRFSAERLKGVDSTLKIQPAKLEDSAVYLCASSLAKRGNTEAFFGQGTRLTVV.

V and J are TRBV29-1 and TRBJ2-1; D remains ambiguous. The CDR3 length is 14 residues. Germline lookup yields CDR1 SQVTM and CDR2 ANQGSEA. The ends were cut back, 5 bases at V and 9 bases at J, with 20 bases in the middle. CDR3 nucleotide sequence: TGCAGCGTTCCCGAAGCTGCCAGGCGTGGTGAGCAGTTCTTC. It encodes CSVPEAARRGEQFF.

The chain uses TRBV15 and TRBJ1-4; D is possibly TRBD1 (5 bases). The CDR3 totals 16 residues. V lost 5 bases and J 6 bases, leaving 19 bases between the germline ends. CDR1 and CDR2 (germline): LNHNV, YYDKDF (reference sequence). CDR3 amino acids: CATSGSLTVGDEKLFF. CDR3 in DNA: TGTGCCACCAGCGGTTCCCTGACGGTGGGGGATGAAAAACTGTTTTTT.